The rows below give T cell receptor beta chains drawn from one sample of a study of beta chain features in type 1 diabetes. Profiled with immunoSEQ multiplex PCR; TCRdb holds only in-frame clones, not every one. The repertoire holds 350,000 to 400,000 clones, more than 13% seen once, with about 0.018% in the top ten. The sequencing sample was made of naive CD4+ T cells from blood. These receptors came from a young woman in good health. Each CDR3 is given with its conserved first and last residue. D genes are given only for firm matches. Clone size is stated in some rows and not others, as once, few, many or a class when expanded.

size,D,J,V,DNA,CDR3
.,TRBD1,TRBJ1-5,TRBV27,TGTGCCAGCAGTTCCTCACCGGGACAGATGGTGAATCAGCCCCAGCATTTT,CASSSSPGQMVNQPQHF
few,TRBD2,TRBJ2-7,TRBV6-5,TGTGCCACCAGCGGACTAGCGGAAAACTACGAGCAGTACTTC,CATSGLAENYEQYF
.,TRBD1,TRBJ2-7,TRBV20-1,TGCAGTTCAGGGGGCGGGCACGAGCAGTACTTC,CSSGGGHEQYF
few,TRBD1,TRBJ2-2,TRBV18,TGTGCCAGCTCACCACCCCAAGGGGGCAAGAACACCGGGGAGCTGTTTTTT,CASSPPQGGKNTGELFF
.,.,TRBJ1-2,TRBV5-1,TGCGCCAGCAGCTCTCCCCTCGACAGGAAGGGCTACACCTTC,CASSSPLDRKGYTF
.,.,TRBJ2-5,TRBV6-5,TGTGCCAGCAGAACCCTCCCGGGACTCGAGACCCAGTACTTC,CASRTLPGLETQYF
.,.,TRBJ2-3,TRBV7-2,TGTGCCAGCAGCCCGTGGGTGCAGGGGACAGATACGCAGTATTTT,CASSPWVQGTDTQYF
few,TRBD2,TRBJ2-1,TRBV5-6,TGTGCCAGCAGCCGGCGGGGACTAGCGGACAATGAGCAGTTCTTC,CASSRRGLADNEQFF
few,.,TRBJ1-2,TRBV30,TGTGCCTGGAAACACGCGGTTTTGCATGGCTACACCTTC,CAWKHAVLHGYTF
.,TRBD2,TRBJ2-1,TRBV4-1,TGCGCCAGCAGCCTCATGACTAGCGGGAGGGGGGGTGAGCAGTTCTTC,CASSLMTSGRGGEQFF
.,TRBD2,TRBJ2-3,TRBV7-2,TGTGCCAGCAGCCTTATTGGACTAGCGGACACAGATACGCAGTATTTT,CASSLIGLADTDTQYF
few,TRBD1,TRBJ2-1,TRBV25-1,TGTGCCAGCACATCTTTTACAGGGGGCCACAATGAGCAGTTCTTC,CASTSFTGGHNEQFF
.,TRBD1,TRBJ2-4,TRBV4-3,TGCGCCAGCAGCCAGACCGACAGGGTAGCCAAAAACATTCAGTACTTC,CASSQTDRVAKNIQYF
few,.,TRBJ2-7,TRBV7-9,TGTGCCAGCAGCCCCAGCCCTGGACTGGGCGGGGAGCAGTACTTC,CASSPSPGLGGEQYF
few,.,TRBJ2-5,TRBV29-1,TGCAGCGGAGTGACAGCTCAAGAGACCCAGTACTTC,CSGVTAQETQYF
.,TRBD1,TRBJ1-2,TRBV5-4,TGTGCCAGCAGCTCCGACAGGGGGAGCCATGGCTACACCTTC,CASSSDRGSHGYTF
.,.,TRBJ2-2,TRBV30,TGTGCCTGGAAGCAGGGCCTGAACACCGGGGAGCTGTTTTTT,CAWKQGLNTGELFF
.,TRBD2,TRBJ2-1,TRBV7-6,TGTGCCAGCAGCTCTTACAACCCGGGACTAGCGGCCTCCTACAATGAGCAGTTCTTC,CASSSYNPGLAASYNEQFF
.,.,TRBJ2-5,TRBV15,TGTGCCACCAGCAGAGGGCCAGGGCAAGAGACCCAGTACTTC,CATSRGPGQETQYF
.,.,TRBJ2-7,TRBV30,TGTGCCTGGTACGGGCAGGGTTGGAACGAGCAGTACTTC,CAWYGQGWNEQYF
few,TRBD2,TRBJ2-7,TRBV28,TGTGCCAGCACTAGCGGGATCTACGAGCAGTACTTC,CASTSGIYEQYF
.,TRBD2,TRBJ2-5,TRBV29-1,TGCAGCGCCCGGCCAGCGACTAGCGGGACCCAGTACTTC,CSARPATSGTQYF
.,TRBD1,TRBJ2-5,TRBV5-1,TGCGCCAGCAGCTTACAGGGGCGGCAAGAGACCCAGTACTTC,CASSLQGRQETQYF
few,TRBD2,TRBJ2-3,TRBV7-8,TGTGCCAGCAGCTTAAATGGGCTAGCGGCTAGCACAGATACGCAGTATTTT,CASSLNGLAASTDTQYF
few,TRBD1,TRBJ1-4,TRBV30,TGTGCCTGGAGTCTGGGACAGTCATCAGATGAAAAACTGTTTTTT,CAWSLGQSSDEKLFF
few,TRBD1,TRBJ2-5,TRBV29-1,TGCAGCGTTGCCGAAGGACAGGGTTGGGAGGTGAAGACCCAGTACTTC,CSVAEGQGWEVKTQYF
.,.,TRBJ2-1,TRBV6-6,TGTGCCAGCGGCGTTTTAGCCGGAACTAGTGAGCAGTTCTTC,CASGVLAGTSEQFF
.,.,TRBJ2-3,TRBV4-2,TGTGCCAGCAGCCAAGACCTGGGCAGAAGCACAGATACGCAGTATTTT,CASSQDLGRSTDTQYF
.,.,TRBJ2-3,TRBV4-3,TGCGCCAGCAGCCAAGCTCCGGACTCCACAGATACGCAGTATTTT,CASSQAPDSTDTQYF
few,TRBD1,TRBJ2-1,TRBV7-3,TGTGCCAGCAGCTTAACCAGGGGGAAATACAATGAGCAGTTCTTC,CASSLTRGKYNEQFF
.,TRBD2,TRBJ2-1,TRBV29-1,TGCAGCGTGGACACCAGACTAGCGGTGCGTGAGCAGTTCTTC,CSVDTRLAVREQFF
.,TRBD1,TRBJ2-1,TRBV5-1,TGCGCCAGCAGCGAAGCTAAGGGGACAGGCAATGAGCAGTTCTTC,CASSEAKGTGNEQFF
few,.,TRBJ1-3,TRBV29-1,TGCAGCGTTGTGTCAGGAGGAAACACCATATATTTT,CSVVSGGNTIYF
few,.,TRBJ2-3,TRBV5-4,TGTGCCAGCAGCGCTACTCTAGGCACAGATACGCAGTATTTT,CASSATLGTDTQYF
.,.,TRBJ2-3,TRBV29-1,TGCAGCGTTATCGGCGGTGGAGACAGGACCACAGATACGCAGTATTTT,CSVIGGGDRTTDTQYF
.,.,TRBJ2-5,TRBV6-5,TGTGCCAGCAGTTACTCGTTGACTGGAGAGACCCAGTACTTC,CASSYSLTGETQYF
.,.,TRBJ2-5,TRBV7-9,TGTGCCAGCAGCTTAAACAGTTTAAAAGAGACCCAGTACTTC,CASSLNSLKETQYF
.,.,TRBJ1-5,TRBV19,TGTGCCAGTAGTGAAGAACTCAATCAGCCCCAGCATTTT,CASSEELNQPQHF
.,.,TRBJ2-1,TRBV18,TGTGCCAGCTCACGATTTGTGGAGATCAATGAGCAGTTCTTC,CASSRFVEINEQFF
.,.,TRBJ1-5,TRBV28,TGTGCCAGCAGTCCGACGACAGGTTATAGCAATCAGCCCCAGCATTTT,CASSPTTGYSNQPQHF
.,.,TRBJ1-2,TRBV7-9,TGTGCCAGCAGCTTAGTACAGGTCTATGGCTACACCTTC,CASSLVQVYGYTF
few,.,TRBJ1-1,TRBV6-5,TGTGCCAGCAAATTAGGGGTAAACACTGAAGCTTTCTTT,CASKLGVNTEAFF
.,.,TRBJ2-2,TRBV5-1,TGCGCCAGCAGCTTGGATCGTCGCACCGGGGAGCTGTTTTTT,CASSLDRRTGELFF
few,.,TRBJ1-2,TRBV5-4,TGTGCCAGCGGAAACCGGGACTATGGCTACACCTTC,CASGNRDYGYTF
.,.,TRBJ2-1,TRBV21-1,TGTGCCAGCAGCAATTGTGGGAGAAATGAGCAGTTCTTC,CASSNCGRNEQFF
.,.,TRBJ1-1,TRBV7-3,TGTGCCAGCAGGTACAGGGAAGGAGGCACTGAAGCTTTCTTT,CASRYREGGTEAFF